These T cell receptor beta chains were read from a single sample in a study of blood T cell repertoires in COVID-19. Data came from immunoSEQ multiplex PCR; TCRdb stores just in-frame clones and leaves some out. The sample contains 200,000 to 300,000 clones, 75% to 85% of which appear only once. Source material: peripheral blood. These TCRs come from a human donor in a cohort sampled during active COVID-19. CDR3s include the opening cysteine and the closing phenylalanine or tryptophan. The D gene is left open where the match is weak. For some rows the clone size is stated as once, few or many, or as a class when expanded; others skip it.

>TRBJ2-7|NA|TRBD1|TRBV6-5
TGTGCCAGCGGATCCGGGACAGGGTCCTACGAGCAGTACTTC
CASGSGTGSYEQYF
>TRBJ2-1|NA|NA|TRBV9
TGTGCCAGCAGCGTAGGCCCAGCAGGCAATGAGCAGTTCTTC
CASSVGPAGNEQFF
>TRBJ1-1|NA|TRBD1|TRBV5-4
TGTGCCAGCAGCTTGGAACAGGGGGGCACTGAAGCTTTCTTT
CASSLEQGGTEAFF
>TRBJ2-7|NA|NA|TRBV5-6
TGTGCCAGCAGCTTGATATCTTACGAGCAGTACTTC
CASSLISYEQYF
>TRBJ1-5|NA|NA|TRBV7-2
TGTGCCAGCAGCAGGGACAACAATCAGCCCCAGCATTTT
CASSRDNNQPQHF
>TRBJ1-2|many|TRBD1|TRBV29-1
TGCAGCGCTGTGACAGGGGACGAGTATTCTGGCTACACCTTC
CSAVTGDEYSGYTF
>TRBJ2-2|NA|TRBD1|TRBV2
TGTGCCAGCAGGAGGGGGACAGAGAACACCGGGGAGCTGTTTTTT
CASRRGTENTGELFF
>TRBJ1-6|NA|NA|TRBV5-6
TGTGCCACCGCAGACAGGTCAAATTCACCCCTCCACTTT
CATADRSNSPLHF
>TRBJ2-1|NA|TRBD1|TRBV11-2
TGTGCCAGCAGCTTCCGACAGGGAGCGATCCACAATGAGCAGTTCTTC
CASSFRQGAIHNEQFF
>TRBJ2-7|NA|NA|TRBV14
TGTGCCAGCAGCCCTTTATCCTCAGGGCATCGGCAGTACTTC
CASSPLSSGHRQYF
>TRBJ2-7|NA|NA|TRBV9
TGTGCCAGCAGCGTAGAGGTAGGGGCCCACGAGCAGTACTTC
CASSVEVGAHEQYF
>TRBJ2-2|once|NA|TRBV5-1
TGCGCCAGCAGCTTGGTGGGGCAATCCGGGGAGCTGTTTTTT
CASSLVGQSGELFF
>TRBJ2-1|once|NA|TRBV10-3
TGTGCCATCACCCAGGACTCGGCCAATGAGCAGTTCTTC
CAITQDSANEQFF
>TRBJ1-2|NA|TRBD1|TRBV5-5
TGTGCCAGCAACGATCATACAGGGGATTACTATGGCTACACCTTC
CASNDHTGDYYGYTF
>TRBJ1-1|few|NA|TRBV11-2
TGTGCCAGCAGCCCCTTTGATCGCGTCAAAAGTGAAGCTTTCTTT
CASSPFDRVKSEAFF
>TRBJ2-7|NA|TRBD2|TRBV15
TGTGCCACCAGCGGGACCGGGACTAGCGGCTCCTACGAGCAGTACTTC
CATSGTGTSGSYEQYF
>TRBJ2-5|NA|NA|TRBV6-1
TGTGCCAGCAGTGAAAGTTCCAAGCGGACCCAGTACTTC
CASSESSKRTQYF
>TRBJ2-3|NA|TRBD1|TRBV6-1
TGTGCCAGCAGTGGGTCCCGACAGGGACGTCGGTATACGCAGTATTTT
CASSGSRQGRRYTQYF
>TRBJ1-2|NA|NA|TRBV19
TGTGCCAGTAGTCCCTCAGGGCCTGCGTCCTATGGCTACACCTTC
CASSPSGPASYGYTF
>TRBJ1-4|NA|TRBD1|TRBV5-6
TGTGCCAGCAGCCGCCGGGACAGGGGAAATGAAAAACTGTTTTTT
CASSRRDRGNEKLFF
>TRBJ1-5|NA|NA|TRBV28
TGTGCCAGCAGGGCCGTACAGCCCCAGCATTTT
CASRAVQPQHF
>TRBJ2-5|NA|TRBD2|TRBV11-3
TGTGCCAGCAGCCAAGGGACTAGCGGGAGGAAAGAGACCCAGTACTTC
CASSQGTSGRKETQYF
>TRBJ2-1|NA|NA|TRBV2
TGTGCCAGCAGTCCCCGATCGGGACTGGCTTACAATGAGCAGTTCTTC
CASSPRSGLAYNEQFF
>TRBJ2-3|NA|NA|TRBV2
TGTGCCAGCAGAGAGGGGGAAGCCACAGATACGCAGTATTTT
CASREGEATDTQYF
>TRBJ2-1|NA|NA|TRBV7-9
TGTGCCAGCAGCTTAGCCCAGGGAACTGGGAATGAGCAGTTCTTC
CASSLAQGTGNEQFF
>TRBJ2-7|once|NA|TRBV20-1
TGCAGTGCTAGTTCTTCCGGGACTTTCCCCTACGAGCAGTACTTC
CSASSSGTFPYEQYF
>TRBJ1-2|NA|TRBD1|TRBV18
TGTGCCAGCTCACCAGAGGGGACAGGGGCCCGTGAGGATGGCTACACCTTC
CASSPEGTGAREDGYTF
>TRBJ1-3|NA|NA|TRBV19
TGTGCCAGTAGTATTTTGGGGGCGAGTGGAAACACCATATATTTT
CASSILGASGNTIYF
>TRBJ2-1|NA|TRBD1|TRBV24-1
TGTGCCACCAGTGATCCCGACAGGGGATACCTTATCGATGAGCAGTTCTTC
CATSDPDRGYLIDEQFF
>TRBJ1-3|NA|TRBD1|TRBV19
TGTGCCAGTAGTAAACAGGGGGCGTATGGAAACACCATATATTTT
CASSKQGAYGNTIYF
>TRBJ1-6|NA|NA|TRBV6-5
TGTGCCAGCAGGGAGGGCCCCTATAATTCACCCCTCCACTTT
CASREGPYNSPLHF
>TRBJ1-2|once|TRBD1|TRBV19
TGTGCCAGTAGTTCAGGGACAGCTAACTATGGCTACACCTTC
CASSSGTANYGYTF
>TRBJ2-5|once|TRBD1|TRBV28
TGTGCCAGCAGTTCACAGGGGGTTGAGACCCAGTACTTC
CASSSQGVETQYF
>TRBJ1-6|NA|TRBD1|TRBV28
TGTGCCAGCAGTTCTGACAGGGGCCCGGGTTCACCCCTCCACTTT
CASSSDRGPGSPLHF
>TRBJ2-1|NA|NA|TRBV10-3
TGTGCCATCAGTGAAGCCCAGGGGCAAATCGATGAGCAGTTCTTC
CAISEAQGQIDEQFF
>TRBJ1-5|NA|NA|TRBV19
TGTGCCAGTAGTAAGGTAGCCCGCAATCAGCCCCAGCATTTT
CASSKVARNQPQHF
>TRBJ2-5|NA|TRBD1|TRBV7-2
TGTGCCAGCAGCTTAAGGACAGGGGTCGGAGAGACCCAGTACTTC
CASSLRTGVGETQYF
>TRBJ2-2|NA|NA|TRBV5-1
TGCGCCAGCAGCCATATGCCTTATCCCGCCGTGGGACAGAACACCGGGGAGCTGTTTTTT
CASSHMPYPAVGQNTGELFF
>TRBJ2-1|NA|NA|TRBV5-1
TGCGCCAGCGGCGGCGTAGGAACCTACAATGAGCAGTTCTTC
CASGGVGTYNEQFF
>TRBJ1-5|NA|TRBD1|TRBV15
TGTGCCACCAGCATGGGACAGGGCGGCCAGCCCCAGCATTTT
CATSMGQGGQPQHF
>TRBJ1-2|once|NA|TRBV28
TGTGCCAGCAGGCTACCTAACTATGGCTACACCTTC
CASRLPNYGYTF
>TRBJ2-1|few|NA|TRBV7-9
TGTGCCAGCAGCTTTATCTCCTACAATGAGCAGTTCTTC
CASSFISYNEQFF